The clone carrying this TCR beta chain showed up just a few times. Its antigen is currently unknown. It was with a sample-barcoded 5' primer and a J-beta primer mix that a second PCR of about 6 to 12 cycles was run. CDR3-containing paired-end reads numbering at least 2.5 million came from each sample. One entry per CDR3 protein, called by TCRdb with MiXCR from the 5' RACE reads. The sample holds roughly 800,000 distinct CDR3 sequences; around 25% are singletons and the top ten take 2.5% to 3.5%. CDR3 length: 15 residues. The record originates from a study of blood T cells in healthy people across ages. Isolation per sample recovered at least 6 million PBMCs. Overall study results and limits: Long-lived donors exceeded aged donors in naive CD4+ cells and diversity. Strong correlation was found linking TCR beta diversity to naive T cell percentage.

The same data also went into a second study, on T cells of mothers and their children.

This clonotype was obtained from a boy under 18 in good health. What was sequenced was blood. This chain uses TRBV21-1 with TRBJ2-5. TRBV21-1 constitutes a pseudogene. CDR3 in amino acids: CASSKGRSLQETQYF. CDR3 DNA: TGTGCCAGCAGCAAAGGACGGAGCCTCCAAGAGACCCAGTACTTC.